A single sample is the source of the 9 T cell receptor beta chains below, sequenced in a study of blood T cell repertoires in COVID-19. The table came from immunoSEQ multiplex PCR; TCRdb's copy has only in-frame clones and leaves some out. In the table there are about 180,000 clones, 70% to 90% of which are singletons. Sequencing used peripheral blood. All receptors come from a man between 60 and 75 years old with acute or convalescent COVID-19.

This chain links TRBV2 with TRBJ1-2; possible D gene TRBD1, 6 bases. Germline values: CDR1 SNHLY, CDR2 FYNNEI. The CDR3 is 11 amino acids. Trimming cost V 6 bases and J 8 bases, with 10 bases left between them. The CDR3, as DNA: TGTGCCAGCAGGGGGGCCCAAGGCTACACCTTC. This codes for CASRGAQGYTF.

The chain has TRBV7-3 and TRBJ2-6; 8 bases line up with TRBD1. This CDR3 is 18 amino acids long. Trimming removed 5 bases from V and 1 base from J; junction bases left unmatched: 10. Germline CDR1 is SGHTA and CDR2 is FQGTGA. The CDR3 region is CASSPQGADRSGANVLTF. DNA for the CDR3: TGTGCCAGCAGCCCCCAGGGGGCGGATCGGTCTGGGGCCAACGTCCTGACTTTC.

V usage is TRBV6-4 and J usage is TRBJ1-5; possibly TRBD1 for D (6 bases). Germline CDR1 reads MRHNA; CDR2 reads SNTAGT. V was clipped by 0 bases and J by 2 bases, with 20 bases between them. The length of the CDR3 is 19 residues. For the CDR3, the DNA is TGTGCCAGCAGTGACTCAGGGGGTTGGCAAGCAAGGCGCAATCAGCCCCAGCATTTT. Translation: CASSDSGGWQARRNQPQHF.

V usage is TRBV3-1 (or the pseudogene TRBV3-2) and J usage is TRBJ1-2, with TRBD1 matching 8 bases. V lost 3 bases and J lost 2; bases outside the gene matches: 5. The CDR3 length is 15 residues. Germline-derived CDR1 and CDR2 are LGHDT and YNNKEL (reference sequence). Here the CDR3 DNA reads TGTGCCAGCAGCCACCTCGACAGGGGAAACTATGGCTACACCTTC. It translates to CASSHLDRGNYGYTF.

Note on this clone: One end of the junction is discordant with germline, which a read error may explain. This CDR3 reads CAISKSIGELFF. Here the CDR3 DNA reads TGTGCCATCAGTAAGTCCATCGGGGAGCTGTTTTTT. The chain recombines TRBV10-3 with TRBJ2-2; D gene uncertain. The CDR3 is 12 residues long. Germline CDR1 is ENHRY and CDR2 is SYGVKD.

This chain links TRBV9 with TRBJ2-2, with D tentatively TRBD1 (6 bases). The CDR3 extends over 14 amino acids. Germline V gene lookup returns CDR1 SGDLS and CDR2 YYNGEE. Trimming cost V 7 bases and J 2 bases, with 12 bases left between them. The CDR3 region has the DNA TGTGCCAGCGGCTCCAGGGGTAACACCGGGGAGCTGTTTTTT. It specifies CASGSRGNTGELFF.

This chain links TRBV25-1 with TRBJ1-1; possibly TRBD1 for D (6 bases). The CDR3 has 13 residues. CDR1 is MGHDK and CDR2 is SYGVNS in the germline V gene. The V end was cut by 7 bases, the J end by 7 bases, with 16 bases between. The CDR3 here is CASNPGQLGEAFF. CDR3 DNA: TGTGCCAGCAACCCCGGACAGCTAGGTGAAGCTTTCTTT. Full variable domain (outside the CDR3, taken from reference TRBV25-1 and TRBJ1-1): EADIYQTPRYLVIGTGKKITLECSQTMGHDKMYWYQQDPGMELHLIHYSYGVNSTEKGDLSSESTVSRIRTEHFPLTLESARPSHTSQYLCASNPGQLGEAFFGQGTRLTVV.

The rearrangement links TRBV7-2 to TRBJ2-2, with 9 nucleotides matching TRBD2. The CDR3 spans 17 residues. After removal of 5 bases from V and 1 base from J, the junction contained 8 bases not matched to a gene. Germline-derived CDR1 and CDR2 are SGHTA and FQGNSA. This CDR3 reads CASSTHASGKNTGELFF. The CDR3 DNA reads as TGTGCCAGCAGCACCCATGCTAGCGGGAAGAACACCGGGGAGCTGTTTTTT.

The CDR3 sequence is CATSDLTGGEQFF. CDR3 bases: TGTGCCACCAGTGATTTGACGGGAGGAGAGCAGTTCTTC. The chain is built from TRBV24-1 and TRBJ2-1; 7 bases fit TRBD2. J was trimmed by 10 bases and V by 0 bases; bases with no gene match: 2. CDR3 size: 13 residues. In germline, CDR1 is KGHDR, CDR2 SFDVKD.